The 25 T cell receptor beta chains listed next were all sequenced from one sample in a study of human T cells and chemical hapten exposure. The authors extracted total RNA from unfractionated whole blood. From the 5' RACE reads, TCRdb called clonotypes with MiXCR, one entry per CDR3 protein. The sample contains 65,000 to 95,000 distinct CDR3 sequences, more than 7% of which appear only once. Every receptor here comes from a male donor in good health.

This clonotype showed up many times. V gene TRBV6-5 combines with J gene TRBJ2-3; D unresolved. Germline V gives CDR1 MNHEY, CDR2 SVGAGI. The ends were cut back, 0 bases at V and 0 bases at J, with 7 bases in the middle. The CDR3 consists of 15 residues. CDR3 sequence: CASSYSAESTDTQYF. The CDR3 region has the DNA TGTGCCAGCAGTTACTCTGCGGAAAGCACAGATACGCAGTATTTT.

The chain employs TRBV7-9 and TRBJ1-5, with D perhaps TRBD1 (5 bases). Germline V gives CDR1 SEHNR, CDR2 FQNEAQ (reference sequence). Trimming stripped 5 bases from V and 4 bases from J, with 12 bases between. This CDR3 has 14 residues. DNA of the CDR3: TGTGCCAGCAGCCAATTGGGGGATAATCAGCCCCAGCATTTT. Encoded protein: CASSQLGDNQPQHF.

Here the CDR3 DNA reads TGTGCCAGCAGCAACTGGACAGGGGCAAATCAGCCCCAGCATTTT. It encodes CASSNWTGANQPQHF. The chain has TRBV7-2 and TRBJ1-5; 9 bases fit TRBD1. This CDR3 has 15 amino acids. V lost 5 bases to trimming and J lost 4 bases; unmatched junction nucleotides: 6. Germline values: CDR1 SGHTA, CDR2 FQGNSA.

This clonotype was counted a few times. The chain combines TRBV11-2 with TRBJ2-7; D uncertain. The CDR3 loop spans 12 amino acids. V was cut by 0 bases and J by 3 bases, with 3 bases left in between. Germline assignment: CDR1 SGHAT and CDR2 FQNNGV. CDR3 region: CASSLDLYEQYF. For the CDR3, the DNA is TGTGCCAGCAGCTTAGACCTCTACGAGCAGTACTTC.

This clonotype has ten or more counts. The J gene is TRBJ2-3, the V gene TRBV20-1, with 8 bases aligning to TRBD2. Trimming took 4 bases from V and 2 from J; bases not matched to a gene: 5. This CDR3 spans 14 amino acids. Germline V gene sequence: CDR1 DFQATT, CDR2 SNEGSKA (reference sequence). CDR3 sequence: CSANGGDLTDTQYF. The CDR3 DNA sequence: TGCAGTGCTAACGGGGGGGACCTCACAGATACGCAGTATTTT.

The V call is TRBV5-1, the J call TRBJ2-1, with D perhaps matching TRBD1 (6 bases). The CDR3 has 12 amino acids. Trimming removed 4 bases at V and 11 bases at J, with 13 bases between. CDR1 and CDR2 (germline): SGHRS, YFSETQ. The CDR3 nucleotides read TGCGCCAGCAGCCAGGGGTTTGATAAGCAGTTCTTC. It encodes CASSQGFDKQFF.

This clonotype was counted many times. This chain connects TRBV20-1 to TRBJ2-1; D is undetermined. The CDR3 loop spans 14 amino acids. V was pared by 0 bases and J by 5 bases, with 11 bases between. Germline CDR1 DFQATT, CDR2 SNEGSKA (reference sequence). CDR3 in DNA: TGCAGTGCTAGAGATTTGCCAAGGGACAATGAGCAGTTCTTC. This translates into CSARDLPRDNEQFF.

This clonotype was observed many times. The J gene is TRBJ1-5, the V gene TRBV7-8; D uncertain. With 1 base removed from V and 0 bases from J, the gap between germline ends came to 10 bases. The germline V gene encodes CDR1 SGHVS and CDR2 FQNEAQ. This CDR3 is 16 amino acids long. CDR3 loop: CASSLGVDYSNQPQHF. The CDR3 bases are TGTGCCAGCAGCTTAGGGGTTGACTATAGCAATCAGCCCCAGCATTTT.

This clonotype was detected ten times or more. This chain uses TRBV5-6 with TRBJ2-7; the D is unclear. CDR3 length: 16 residues. Germline assignment: CDR1 SGHDT and CDR2 YYEEEE. The V end was cut by 2 bases, the J end by 3 bases, with 18 bases between. The CDR3 region has the DNA TGTGCCAGCAGCTTTGACGAGACCCGAGGACGCTACGAGCAGTACTTC. This sequence encodes CASSFDETRGRYEQYF.

In its sample, this clonotype was seen many times. The chain employs TRBV29-1 and TRBJ2-4, with D tentatively TRBD1 or TRBD2 (5 bases each). This CDR3 comprises 17 residues. V was cut by 0 bases and J by 1 base, with 16 bases left in between. Germline-derived CDR1 and CDR2 are SQVTM and ANQGSEA. The CDR3 DNA reads as TGCAGCGTTGAAGAGAGGGACGGCAGGGCGGCCAAAAACATTCAGTACTTC. Translating it yields CSVEERDGRAAKNIQYF.

In its sample, this clonotype was seen many times. The CDR3 is CASSLARGTGRGYGEQFF. The CDR3 nucleotides read TGTGCCAGCAGCTTAGCGAGGGGGACAGGTAGAGGATACGGTGAGCAGTTCTTC. This sequence joins TRBV7-2 and TRBJ2-1, with 8 positions matching TRBD1. The V segment lost 0 bases and the J segment 9 bases; nucleotides outside the gene matches: 16. CDR1 SGHTA and CDR2 FQGNSA come from the germline V gene. The CDR3 contains 18 residues.

The rearrangement links TRBV7-2 to TRBJ2-1, with 14 bases lining up with TRBD2. The CDR3 runs to 15 residues. The junction had 11 bases not matched to a gene; V was cut back by 4 bases and J by 15 bases. CDR1 is SGHTA, CDR2 FQGNSA, per germline. Here the CDR3 reads CASSCRKTSGREGFF. CDR3 DNA sequence: TGTGCCAGCAGCTGCCGGAAGACTAGCGGGAGGGAGGGGTTCTTC.

This chain links TRBV20-1 with TRBJ2-1; D might be TRBD2 (6 bases). In germline, CDR1 is DFQATT, CDR2 SNEGSKA (reference sequence). V lost 5 bases and J lost 0, with 14 bases in between. This CDR3 region has 15 residues. The CDR3 DNA follows: TGCAGTGCTCGGGGACTCGCAAGCTCCTACAATGAGCAGTTCTTC. Translating it yields CSARGLASSYNEQFF.

A few counts support this clonotype. The rearrangement joins TRBV10-3 to TRBJ2-1; 10 bases are shared with TRBD1. V shed 7 bases, J shed 8 bases, and the junction held 11 bases outside the gene matches. Looked up from germline, CDR1 is ENHRY and CDR2 is SYGVKD. The CDR3 is 15 residues long. This chain's CDR3 is CAITSGTGVDDEQFF. CDR3 in DNA: TGTGCCATCACCTCCGGGACAGGGGTGGACGATGAGCAGTTCTTC.

The sample holds many counts of this clonotype. The chain joins TRBV20-1 to TRBJ2-1; D call uncertain. V gave up 3 bases and J gave up 0 bases, with 9 bases separating them. The CDR3 is 14 residues long. The V gene's germline CDR1 is DFQATT and CDR2 SNEGSKA (reference sequence). In DNA, the CDR3 is TGCAGTGCTAGGGTCGAGAGCTCCTACAATGAGCAGTTCTTC. This translates into CSARVESSYNEQFF.

The V call is TRBV11-2, the J call TRBJ1-2; 9 positions match TRBD1. The length of the CDR3 is 12 residues. Per the germline V gene, CDR1 is SGHAT and CDR2 is FQNNGV. Trimming removed 6 bases from V and 7 bases from J; junction bases left unmatched: 3. CDR3 in DNA: TGTGCCAGCAGGCTGGACAGGGGTGGCTACACCTTC. Amino acid sequence: CASRLDRGGYTF. Full variable domain (rest looked up from reference TRBV11-2 and TRBJ1-2): EAGVAQSPRYKIIEKRQSVAFWCNPISGHATLYWYQQILGQGPKLLIQFQNNGVVDDSQLPKDRFSAERLKGVDSTLKIQPAKLEDSAVYLCASRLDRGGYTFGSGTRLTVV.

This chain links TRBV7-9 with TRBJ1-1; D not resolved. The germline V gene has CDR1 SEHNR and CDR2 FQNEAQ (reference sequence). With 1 base removed from V and 2 bases from J, the gap between germline ends came to 5 bases. This CDR3 has 13 residues. This CDR3 is CASSLDSNTEAFF. The CDR3 nucleotides are TGTGCCAGCAGCTTAGATTCCAACACTGAAGCTTTCTTT.

V is TRBV7-2 and J is TRBJ2-3; D call uncertain. CDR1 and CDR2 from the germline V gene are SGHTA and FQGNSA. V dropped 4 bases and J dropped 2 bases, with 10 bases sitting between them. The CDR3 is 14 amino acids. CDR3 nucleotides: TGTGCCAGCAGCTCTCTTTCCTTCACAGATACGCAGTATTTT. Its protein product is CASSSLSFTDTQYF.

This clonotype was found a few times. V gene TRBV6-2 or TRBV6-3 combines with J gene TRBJ1-1, with D possibly being TRBD1 (6 bases). Trimming pared 0 bases from V and 8 bases from J, leaving 7 bases between. The CDR3 has 12 residues. Looked up from germline, CDR1 is MNHEY and CDR2 is SVGEGT. As DNA, the CDR3 is TGTGCCAGCAGTTACTCGACAGGAGAAGCTTTCTTT. Amino acids: CASSYSTGEAFF.

This clonotype was seen ten or more times. The chain is built from TRBV11-2 and TRBJ2-3; no clear D gene. The germline gives CDR1 SGHAT, CDR2 FQNNGV. This CDR3 spans 12 amino acids. The V gene lost 5 bases and the J gene lost 4 bases, with 7 bases spanning the gap. CDR3 bases: TGTGCCAGCAGCCCTGGGCCAGATACGCAGTATTTT. Its protein product is CASSPGPDTQYF.

The chain couples TRBV2 to TRBJ1-1; 9 nucleotides align to TRBD1. CDR1 is SNHLY, CDR2 FYNNEI, per germline. This CDR3 is 16 amino acids long. Germline trimming cut 0 bases from V and 5 bases from J; bases unmatched to any gene: 7. CDR3 residues: CASSEAYDRGETEAFF. The CDR3 DNA sequence: TGTGCCAGCAGTGAAGCGTATGACAGGGGGGAGACTGAAGCTTTCTTT.

This clonotype was found many times. CDR3 sequence reads: CASSPRAIGYNEQFF. The DNA for the CDR3 is TGTGCCAGCAGCCCACGGGCTATCGGCTACAATGAGCAGTTCTTC. The chain has TRBV11-2 and TRBJ2-1; D is undetermined. The CDR3 consists of 15 residues. The V end lost 5 bases, the J end lost 3 bases, and 14 bases lay between the germline ends. Germline assignment: CDR1 SGHAT and CDR2 FQNNGV.

The V call is TRBV20-1, the J call TRBJ2-4, with a possible D match to TRBD1 (6 bases). CDR3 length: 16 amino acids. Trimming took 5 bases from V and 0 from J, leaving 17 bases between them. Germline CDR1 is DFQATT and CDR2 is SNEGSKA (reference sequence). The CDR3 region is CSASLEGVLAKNIQYF. Written as DNA, the CDR3 is TGCAGTGCTTCCCTAGAGGGGGTGCTAGCCAAAAACATTCAGTACTTC.

This clonotype occurred many times. The J gene is TRBJ2-1, the V gene TRBV11-2, with unresolved D. The V gene lost 0 bases and the J gene lost 0 bases, with 6 bases spanning the gap. Germline loops: CDR1 SGHAT, CDR2 FQNNGV. The CDR3 totals 15 residues. The CDR3 DNA reads TGTGCCAGCAGCTTAGACATGGGCTCCTACAATGAGCAGTTCTTC. Translation: CASSLDMGSYNEQFF.

Only a few counts were recorded for this clonotype. This chain connects TRBV11-2 to TRBJ1-5, with D possibly TRBD1 on 6 matching bases. The V end was cut by 5 bases, the J end by 6 bases, with 14 bases between. This CDR3 comprises 14 residues. Germline CDR1 is SGHAT and CDR2 is FQNNGV. The CDR3 DNA follows: TGTGCCAGCAGCCCAAACACAGGGTGTCAGCCCCAGCATTTT. Protein: CASSPNTGCQPQHF.